The 17 T cell receptor beta chains presented below share a single source sample, sequenced in a study of T cells in Graves' hyperthyroidism and ophthalmopathy. RNA transcripts yielded amplified TCR beta CDR3 regions. First-round RT-PCR targeting the TCR CDR3 was performed with the HTBI primer set. TCRdb recomputed calls from the multiplex PCR reads with MiXCR, one row per CDR3 protein. The sample records hundreds of thousands of distinct CDR3 sequences, 14% being singletons. The sample comprised blood. Receptors were obtained from a woman younger than 30 with Graves' hyperthyroidism.

This clonotype has at least ten counts. The chain recombines TRBV28 with TRBJ1-1; D ambiguous. Trimming stripped 3 bases from V and 11 bases from J, with 16 bases between. The germline gives CDR1 MDHEN, CDR2 SYDVKM. The CDR3 sequence is 13 residues long. In DNA, the CDR3 is TGTGCCAGCAGTTTGGTCGCGACATTGGAGGCTTTCTTT. It specifies CASSLVATLEAFF. The whole variable domain, filled in from reference TRBV28 and TRBJ1-1, reads DVKVTQSSRYLVKRTGEKVFLECVQDMDHENMFWYRQDPGLGLRLIYFSYDVKMKEKGDIPEGYSVSREKKERFSLILESASTNQTSMYLCASSLVATLEAFFGQGTRLTVV.

This sequence joins TRBV6-1 and TRBJ1-5; 9 nucleotides line up with TRBD1. CDR1 and CDR2 (germline): MNHNS, SASEGT. The CDR3 is 15 amino acids. The V gene end was trimmed by 3 bases and the J gene end by 7 bases; junction bases not matched to a gene: 7. CDR3 amino acids: CASSDRTGEVQPQHF. The CDR3 DNA reads TGTGCCAGCAGTGACAGGACAGGGGAGGTCCAGCCCCAGCATTTT.

Only one count was recorded for this clonotype. V gene TRBV7-2 combines with J gene TRBJ2-3; D remains unclear. V lost 5 bases, J lost 6 bases, and 15 bases lay in between. CDR1 and CDR2 from the germline V gene are SGHTA and FQGNSA. This CDR3 spans 14 amino acids. In DNA form, the CDR3 reads TGTGCCAGCAGCCTCCCGTGGGCCCCTGATACGCAGTATTTT. It encodes CASSLPWAPDTQYF.

The V gene is TRBV14, the J gene TRBJ2-1, with TRBD1 matching over 9 bases. The junction had 6 bases not matched to a gene; V was cut back by 4 bases and J by 2 bases. CDR3 length: 16 amino acids. Germline CDR1 reads SGHDN; CDR2 reads FVKESK. The CDR3 loop reads CASSPTGGATYNEQFF. CDR3 in DNA: TGTGCCAGCAGCCCCACAGGGGGCGCGACCTACAATGAGCAGTTCTTC.

In its sample, this clonotype was seen many times. The V gene is TRBV13, the J gene TRBJ2-7; the match to TRBD1 covers 8 bases. The CDR3 totals 15 residues. Germline V CDR1 and CDR2: PRHDT, FYEKMQ (reference sequence). With V trimmed by 0 bases and J by 5 bases, 6 bases remained unmatched. The CDR3 reads CASSLGPTGVNEQYF. DNA of the CDR3: TGTGCCAGCAGCTTAGGCCCGACAGGGGTCAACGAGCAGTACTTC.

The sample holds many counts of this clonotype. The chain joins TRBV30 to TRBJ2-5; D perhaps matches TRBD2 (6 bases). The CDR3 contains 12 residues. Between the trimmed V and J ends, which lost 7 bases and 5 bases, there was a span of 14 bases. Per the germline V gene, CDR1 is GTSNPN and CDR2 is SVGIG (reference sequence). The CDR3 loop is CASYDAGETQYF. The CDR3 DNA follows: TGTGCCTCTTACGACGCGGGGGAGACCCAGTACTTC.

With respect to this clonotype: This sequence may be a read error, since a much larger clone differs from it by one base. The V gene is TRBV30, the J gene TRBJ1-1; D gene uncertain. Looked up from germline, CDR1 is GTSNPN and CDR2 is SVGIG (reference sequence). The CDR3 extends over 14 amino acids. The CDR3 is CARSHSRRNTEAFF. The CDR3 bases are TGTGCCCGGAGCCACTCCAGGAGGAACACTGAAGCTTTCTTT.

V and J are TRBV7-9 and TRBJ1-5; D gene ambiguous. This CDR3 is 13 amino acids long. V was shortened by 5 bases and J by 5 bases, with 10 bases between the two germline ends. Germline-derived CDR1 and CDR2 are SEHNR and FQNEAQ (reference sequence). The CDR3 region has the DNA TGTGCCAGCAGCGCTCTAACGGATCAGCCCCAGCATTTT. Amino acids: CASSALTDQPQHF.

The chain carries TRBV9 and TRBJ2-1; TRBD2 matches 14 bases. The CDR3 covers 16 residues. Germline assignment: CDR1 SGDLS and CDR2 YYNGEE. J gave up 10 bases and V 0 bases, and 6 bases lay outside the gene matches. The CDR3 is CASSVGGTSGSREQFF. Here the CDR3 DNA reads TGTGCCAGCAGCGTAGGCGGGACTAGCGGGAGTAGGGAGCAGTTCTTC.

There are many counts of this clonotype. This chain links TRBV24-1 with TRBJ2-5; 13 bases agree with TRBD2. CDR1 and CDR2 (germline): KGHDR, SFDVKD. The CDR3 loop spans 18 amino acids. V was clipped by 4 bases and J by 1 base; unmatched bases: 8. In DNA form, the CDR3 reads TGTGCCACCAGTGACCCCGGACTAGCGGGAGCTCTCCAAGAGACCCAGTACTTC. Its protein is CATSDPGLAGALQETQYF.

This clonotype was counted a single time. This may come from a read error, since a much larger clone is one base off. The chain links TRBV28 to TRBJ2-1, with no clear D. This CDR3 is 10 amino acids long. The germline V gene encodes CDR1 MDHEN and CDR2 SYDVKM. This CDR3 reads CASRQNEQLF. As DNA, the CDR3 is TGTGCCAGCAGGCAAAATGAGCAGCTCTTC.

This clonotype was counted once. Its ends do not fully match the called genes, so a read error is possible. J is TRBJ1-3 and V is TRBV11-2; unclear D gene. The length of the CDR3 is 14 residues. Germline lookup yields CDR1 SGHAT and CDR2 FQNNGV. The CDR3 protein is CASSHSFPAYTVYF. The CDR3, as DNA: TGTGCCAGCAGCCACAGCTTTCCGGCCTACACCGTATATTTT.

This clonotype showed up just a few times. The chain carries TRBV7-9 and TRBJ2-7; 8 bases are a match to TRBD2. The V gene's germline CDR1 is SEHNR and CDR2 FQNEAQ (reference sequence). CDR3 length: 16 residues. The ends lost 0 bases at V and 7 bases at J; junction bases unmatched: 11. This CDR3 is CASSLAQAGEGREQYF. CDR3 in DNA: TGTGCCAGCAGCTTAGCTCAAGCGGGAGAGGGTCGGGAGCAGTACTTC. Complete variable domain (other parts from reference TRBV7-9 and TRBJ2-7): DTGVSQNPRHKITKRGQNVTFRCDPISEHNRLYWYRQTLGQGPEFLTYFQNEAQLEKSRLLSDRFSAERPKGSFSTLEIQRTEQGDSAMYLCASSLAQAGEGREQYFGPGTRLTVT.

This clonotype was counted many times. The rearrangement joins TRBV25-1 to TRBJ1-1; D is undetermined. Germline V CDR1 and CDR2: MGHDK, SYGVNS. V was clipped by 1 base and J by 6 bases, with 12 bases between them. This CDR3 has 14 residues. The CDR3 region has the DNA TGTGCCAGCAGTGAATTTACGGTGACGGCTGAAGCTTTCTTT. Residues: CASSEFTVTAEAFF.

V usage is TRBV29-1 and J usage is TRBJ2-7; 9 bases fit TRBD2. This CDR3 is 13 amino acids long. J was trimmed by 3 bases and V by 2 bases; bases with no gene match: 2. Germline CDR1 is SQVTM and CDR2 is ANQGSEA. CDR3 sequence: CSVELAGYYEQYF. DNA for the CDR3: TGCAGCGTTGAACTAGCGGGATACTACGAGCAGTACTTC.

Many counts were recorded for this clonotype. The rearrangement uses TRBV29-1 and TRBJ2-1; D perhaps matches TRBD2 (5 bases). The CDR3 extends over 13 amino acids. CDR1 and CDR2 (germline): SQVTM, ANQGSEA. V was cut by 3 bases and J by 4 bases, with 10 bases left in between. The CDR3 sequence: CSVEDFVYNEQFF. CDR3 coding DNA: TGCAGCGTTGAGGACTTCGTATACAATGAGCAGTTCTTC.

This chain links TRBV19 with TRBJ2-1; possibly TRBD1 or TRBD2 for D (5 bases each). This CDR3 is 14 amino acids long. The germline V and J ends were trimmed by 5 bases and 9 bases, with 17 bases remaining between them. Germline V lookup: CDR1 LNHDA, CDR2 SQIVND (reference sequence). CDR3 nucleotides: TGTGCCAGTAGTTGGGACGCTACCCAGTTTGAGCAGTTCTTC. Translating gives CASSWDATQFEQFF.